A single sample gave rise to the 30 T cell receptor beta chains below, sequenced in a study of cytomegalovirus exposure and HLA in healthy donors. Here immunoSEQ multiplex PCR was the method, and the copy in TCRdb shows in-frame clones only, minus some. The profile covers hundreds of thousands of clones, with approximately 90% appearing a single time and approximately 0.88% taken by the ten largest. What was sequenced was PBMCs. The source is a woman younger than 35 in good health and CMV-seronegative.

This rearrangement joins TRBV27 to TRBJ2-1, with 8 bases identical to TRBD2. Per germline, CDR1 MNHEY and CDR2 SMNVEV (reference sequence). Trimming removed 1 base from V and 5 bases from J; junction bases left unmatched: 10. This CDR3 has 17 amino acids. The CDR3: CASSLLSAGARDNEQFF. The CDR3 region has the DNA TGTGCCAGCAGTTTATTGTCAGCGGGAGCCCGGGACAATGAGCAGTTCTTC.

The rearrangement links TRBV9 to TRBJ2-7; 7 bases match TRBD1. Per the germline V gene, CDR1 is SGDLS and CDR2 is YYNGEE. The CDR3 is 14 residues long. Losses at the gene ends were 3 bases for V and 5 bases for J; bases not matched to a gene: 8. The CDR3 coding sequence is TGTGCCAGCAGCGACCCGAACAGGGGCCACGAGCAGTACTTC. It is translated as CASSDPNRGHEQYF.

The chain uses TRBV11-2 and TRBJ2-1; 9 nucleotides align to TRBD2. Trimming at V came to 3 bases and at J to 8 bases, leaving 5 bases not matched to a gene. CDR1 is SGHAT and CDR2 is FQNNGV in the germline V gene. The CDR3 covers 14 residues. The DNA of the CDR3 is TGTGCCAGCAGCTTTACCGGGACTAGCCATGAGCAGTTCTTC. It is translated as CASSFTGTSHEQFF.

The genes are TRBV27 and TRBJ2-7; 7 bases are a match to TRBD1. Trimming cost V 5 bases and J 2 bases; bases outside gene matches: 6. The germline gives CDR1 MNHEY, CDR2 SMNVEV (reference sequence). The CDR3 is 14 amino acids. DNA of the CDR3: TGTGCCAGCAGTCCAGGGACAGTAGCCTACGAGCAGTACTTC. It is translated as CASSPGTVAYEQYF.

This chain connects TRBV7-6 to TRBJ2-2, with 8 bases aligning to TRBD2. Germline V gene data show CDR1 as SGHVS and CDR2 as FNYEAQ. Trimming took 7 bases from V and 6 from J; bases not matched to a gene: 13. The CDR3 is 16 residues long. The CDR3: CASTKSRVGRAGELFF. CDR3 DNA: TGTGCCAGCACCAAAAGCAGGGTCGGGAGGGCCGGGGAGCTGTTTTTT.

The rearrangement uses TRBV6-5 and TRBJ1-1; D is unresolved. The V end was cut by 2 bases, the J end by 1 base, with 11 bases between. Germline V gene data show CDR1 as MNHEY and CDR2 as SVGAGI. The CDR3 loop spans 15 amino acids. CDR3 sequence reads: CASSYQVSSNTEAFF. CDR3 nucleotides: TGTGCCAGCAGTTACCAGGTTTCCTCGAACACTGAAGCTTTCTTT.

This chain links TRBV7-3 with TRBJ2-1, with 14 nucleotides matching TRBD2. Germline V CDR1 and CDR2: SGHTA, FQGTGA. The CDR3 runs to 16 residues. Losses at the gene ends were 4 bases for V and 7 bases for J; bases not matched to a gene: 6. The CDR3 DNA sequence: TGTGCCAGCAGCTCAGCGGGACTAGCGGGAGCAAATGAGCAGTTCTTC. It codes for CASSSAGLAGANEQFF.

The chain is built from TRBV15 and TRBJ1-2; D is undetermined. Trimming removed 2 bases from V and 0 bases from J, with 10 bases in between. The CDR3 has 15 amino acids. Germline CDR1 reads LNHNV; CDR2 reads YYDKDF (reference sequence). The CDR3 DNA reads as TGTGCCACCAGCAGACCAGACAAAGCTAACTATGGCTACACCTTC. This encodes CATSRPDKANYGYTF.

The chain employs TRBV5-1 and TRBJ1-1; D is unclear. The CDR3 loop spans 13 amino acids. CDR1 SGHRS and CDR2 YFSETQ come from the germline V gene. V was shortened by 2 bases and J by 0 bases, with 5 bases between the two germline ends. The CDR3 DNA follows: TGCGCCAGCAGCTTAGAGGTGAACACTGAAGCTTTCTTT. This encodes CASSLEVNTEAFF.

The chain employs TRBV18 and TRBJ2-7, with D possibly being TRBD1 (6 bases). The V gene's germline CDR1 is KGHSH and CDR2 LQKENI. CDR3 size: 16 residues. V shed 2 bases and J shed 0 bases, with 14 bases lying between them. This chain's CDR3 is CASSPETGSYSYEQYF. The CDR3 region has the DNA TGTGCCAGCTCACCAGAGACAGGCTCGTACTCCTACGAGCAGTACTTC.

V is TRBV29-1 and J is TRBJ1-4; weak D call: TRBD1 (5 bases). The germline CDR1 and CDR2 sequences are SQVTM and ANQGSEA. The CDR3 totals 13 residues. The ends were cut back, 7 bases at V and 5 bases at J, with 14 bases in the middle. CDR3 coding DNA: TGCAGCGGGAAGCGGGGACTAAATGAAAAACTGTTTTTT. Amino acid sequence: CSGKRGLNEKLFF.

The CDR3 DNA follows: TGTGCCAGCAGCCAACCAGGGGGGAGCTCGAACACAGATACGCAGTATTTT. It is translated as CASSQPGGSSNTDTQYF. The rearrangement links TRBV7-6 to TRBJ2-3, with TRBD1 as a possible D gene (7 bases). Trimming stripped 5 bases from V and 2 bases from J, with 20 bases between. CDR1 and CDR2 (germline): SGHVS, FNYEAQ. The CDR3 is 17 amino acids.

This chain uses TRBV7-9 with TRBJ2-3; D ambiguous. Trimming shortened V by 0 bases and J by 6 bases, and 10 bases separated the two germline ends. This CDR3 is built from 14 residues. Germline V gene data show CDR1 as SEHNR and CDR2 as FQNEAQ (reference sequence). The CDR3 sequence: CASSLAVDGDTQYF. CDR3 sequence (DNA): TGTGCCAGCAGCTTAGCGGTCGACGGGGATACGCAGTATTTT.

The rearrangement joins TRBV7-8 to TRBJ1-2; TRBD1 agrees at 7 bases. The V gene's germline CDR1 is SGHVS and CDR2 FQNEAQ. The CDR3 totals 16 residues. V lost 5 bases to trimming and J lost 7 bases; unmatched junction nucleotides: 16. This CDR3 is CASSPDFRGLVSGYTF. CDR3 bases: TGTGCCAGCAGCCCCGATTTTAGGGGGCTAGTTTCTGGCTACACCTTC.

This chain connects TRBV6-5 to TRBJ2-1; 14 bases line up with TRBD2. Trimming removed 6 bases from V and 7 bases from J; junction bases left unmatched: 2. From germline, CDR1 is MNHEY and CDR2 SVGAGI. The length of the CDR3 is 14 residues. The CDR3 here is CASRGLAGANEQFF. The CDR3 DNA reads TGTGCCAGCAGGGGACTAGCGGGGGCTAATGAGCAGTTCTTC.

The chain uses TRBV19 and TRBJ1-5; 9 nucleotides match TRBD1. The V and J ends lost 4 bases and 0 bases, in that order; junction bases with no gene match: 4. Germline loops: CDR1 LNHDA, CDR2 SQIVND (reference sequence). This CDR3 has 16 residues. This chain's CDR3 is CASSRTGAYSNQPQHF. The CDR3 DNA reads TGTGCCAGTAGTAGGACAGGGGCATATAGCAATCAGCCCCAGCATTTT. The entire variable domain, with the rest obtained from reference TRBV19 and TRBJ1-5, is as follows: DGGITQSPKYLFRKEGQNVTLSCEQNLNHDAMYWYRQDPGQGLRLIYYSQIVNDFQKGDIAEGYSVSREKKESFPLTVTSAQKNPTAFYLCASSRTGAYSNQPQHFGDGTRLSIL.

This clone has more than one count but fewer than ten. The chain is built from TRBV18 and TRBJ1-2; 8 bases agree with TRBD1. Trimming removed 1 base from V and 4 bases from J; junction bases left unmatched: 8. This CDR3 contains 16 residues. The V gene's germline CDR1 is KGHSH and CDR2 LQKENI. The CDR3 is CASSPRGDRGGYGYTF. CDR3 DNA: TGTGCCAGCTCACCACGGGGAGACAGGGGAGGCTATGGCTACACCTTC. Drawing the rest from reference TRBV18 and TRBJ1-2, the complete variable domain is NAGVMQNPRHLVRRRGQEARLRCSPMKGHSHVYWYRQLPEEGLKFMVYLQKENIIDESGMPKERFSAEFPKEGPSILRIQQVVRGDSAAYFCASSPRGDRGGYGYTFGSGTRLTVV.

CDR3 sequence reads: CASSFDRGSSYEQYF. The CDR3 nucleotides are TGTGCCAGCAGCTTCGACAGGGGGAGCTCCTACGAGCAGTACTTC. J is TRBJ2-7 and V is TRBV7-2; TRBD1 aligns across 9 bases. Germline V gene data show CDR1 as SGHTA and CDR2 as FQGNSA. The CDR3 covers 15 residues. J lost 0 bases, V lost 3 bases, and 3 bases had no gene match.

In this sample, this clone turned up a few times. The V call is TRBV2, the J call TRBJ2-7; possible D gene TRBD1, 7 bases. This CDR3 region has 13 residues. V lost 6 bases and J 4 bases, leaving 13 bases between the germline ends. Germline V gene lookup returns CDR1 SNHLY and CDR2 FYNNEI. Here the CDR3 reads CASRYRGGYEQYF. DNA for the CDR3: TGTGCCAGCAGATACAGGGGAGGATACGAGCAGTACTTC.

The chain employs TRBV11-2 and TRBJ2-7, with D possibly TRBD1 on 6 matching bases. This CDR3 has 14 residues. Germline CDR1 SGHAT, CDR2 FQNNGV. V lost 2 bases and J 3 bases, leaving 11 bases between the germline ends. The CDR3 is CASSLRTGNYEQYF. The CDR3 bases are TGTGCCAGCAGCTTACGCACAGGGAACTACGAGCAGTACTTC.

Here the CDR3 reads CASSLTSSNTGELFF. As DNA, the CDR3 is TGTGCCAGCAGCCTAACTAGCTCGAACACCGGGGAGCTGTTTTTT. The chain links TRBV9 to TRBJ2-2; possibly TRBD2 for D (6 bases). Per germline, CDR1 SGDLS and CDR2 YYNGEE. The CDR3 is 15 amino acids. Trimming left V 4 bases short and J 0 bases short, with 10 bases between.

This CDR3 reads CASSFSTVTIYGYTF. The DNA of the CDR3 is TGTGCCAGCAGTTTCTCTACAGTGACAATCTATGGCTACACCTTC. This chain joins TRBV28 and TRBJ1-2; D call uncertain. Trimming shortened V by 3 bases and J by 4 bases, and 15 bases separated the two germline ends. Germline values: CDR1 MDHEN, CDR2 SYDVKM. The CDR3 consists of 15 residues.

The chain is built from TRBV6-1 and TRBJ2-5; a weak D match, TRBD2 (6 bases). Germline CDR1 MNHNS, CDR2 SASEGT. The ends were cut back, 5 bases at V and 2 bases at J, with 15 bases in the middle. The CDR3 totals 15 residues. The CDR3 DNA sequence: TGTGCCAGCAGTTCAAGGGACTTCTCGCAAGAGACCCAGTACTTC. Translating it yields CASSSRDFSQETQYF.

The rearrangement uses TRBV9 and TRBJ2-3; D gene ambiguous. The CDR3 is 16 amino acids. CDR1 and CDR2 from the germline V gene are SGDLS and YYNGEE. The V end was cut by 3 bases, the J end by 0 bases, with 14 bases between. The CDR3 spells CASSALSEASTDTQYF. DNA for the CDR3: TGTGCCAGCAGCGCCTTAAGCGAGGCTAGCACAGATACGCAGTATTTT.

Turning to this clone: Other DNA sequences of this sample code for an identical CDR3. This rearrangement joins TRBV9 to TRBJ2-1; D is possibly TRBD2 (6 bases). V gave up 0 bases and J gave up 2 bases, with 9 bases separating them. This CDR3 is 15 amino acids long. CDR1 SGDLS and CDR2 YYNGEE come from the germline V gene. The CDR3 DNA reads TGTGCCAGCAGCGTAGTCGGGGGTGCCTACAATGAGCAGTTCTTC. Its protein product is CASSVVGGAYNEQFF.

V gene TRBV7-7 combines with J gene TRBJ2-1; TRBD2 matches at 8 bases. Germline-derived CDR1 and CDR2 are SSHAT and FNYEAQ (reference sequence). This CDR3 spans 18 amino acids. J gave up 6 bases and V 5 bases, and 18 bases lay outside the gene matches. The CDR3 loop reads CASSIIGSSGSLLNEQFF. The CDR3 DNA reads TGTGCCAGCAGCATTATAGGGTCTAGCGGGTCTCTCCTCAATGAGCAGTTCTTC. Using reference TRBV7-7 and TRBJ2-1 for the parts outside the CDR3, the full variable domain is GAGVSQSPRYKVTKRGQDVTLRCDPISSHATLYWYQQALGQGPEFLTYFNYEAQPDKSGLPSDRFSAERPEGSISTLTIQRTEQRDSAMYRCASSIIGSSGSLLNEQFFGPGTRLTVL.

The V call is TRBV25-1, the J call TRBJ1-2; perhaps TRBD1 as D (6 bases). The V and J ends lost 3 bases and 8 bases respectively, with 10 bases between them. Germline CDR1 MGHDK, CDR2 SYGVNS. The length of the CDR3 is 12 residues. DNA for the CDR3: TGTGCCAGCAGTGACTACAGGGACGGCTACACCTTC. It encodes CASSDYRDGYTF.

This clone was seen a single time. The chain combines TRBV5-5 with TRBJ2-1; D perhaps matches TRBD2 (5 bases). The germline V gene has CDR1 SGHKS and CDR2 YYEKEE (reference sequence). Between the trimmed V and J ends, which lost 3 bases and 0 bases, there was a span of 13 bases. The CDR3 contains 16 residues. The DNA for the CDR3 is TGTGCCAGCAGCTCAATAGGGAGTCGCTCCTACAATGAGCAGTTCTTC. This sequence encodes CASSSIGSRSYNEQFF.

The chain carries TRBV10-3 and TRBJ1-1; D may be TRBD1 (6 bases). V dropped 2 bases and J dropped 9 bases, with 13 bases sitting between them. Per germline, CDR1 ENHRY and CDR2 SYGVKD. This CDR3 is 13 amino acids long. CDR3 sequence reads: CAISEPTGTQAFF. CDR3 in DNA: TGTGCCATCAGTGAGCCCACAGGGACCCAAGCTTTCTTT.

This chain links TRBV30 with TRBJ2-7, with D perhaps matching TRBD2 (6 bases). This CDR3 has 16 amino acids. V was pared by 2 bases and J by 5 bases, with 22 bases between. CDR1 and CDR2 from the germline V gene are GTSNPN and SVGIG (reference sequence). This CDR3 is CAWSPPLLAQAHEQYF. CDR3 bases: TGTGCCTGGAGTCCACCCCTACTAGCCCAAGCCCACGAGCAGTACTTC.